Below are 10 T cell receptor beta chains sequenced from a single sample in a study of blood T cell repertoires in COVID-19. Method: immunoSEQ multiplex PCR; TCRdb's copy keeps in-frame clones and lacks some. The sample lists 200,000 to 250,000 clones; 70% to 90% were seen once. Source material: PBMCs or T cells enriched from blood (not recorded which). The receptors originated from a woman between 40 and 55 years old with acute COVID-19.

The chain is built from TRBV29-1 and TRBJ1-2; D remains ambiguous. The V end was cut by 4 bases, the J end by 8 bases, with 14 bases between. Per germline, CDR1 SQVTM and CDR2 ANQGSEA. CDR3 length: 12 residues. CDR3 protein: CSVGSLNIGYTF. CDR3 nucleotide sequence: TGCAGCGTTGGAAGCCTAAATATAGGCTACACCTTC.

This sequence joins TRBV23-1 and TRBJ1-6; tentatively, D is TRBD1 (6 bases). TRBV23-1 is known as an ORF, though its function is uncertain. The CDR3 length is 14 residues. V was trimmed by 2 bases and J by 7 bases, leaving 9 bases between them. The CDR3 loop reads CASSQPDRNSPLHF. The CDR3 coding sequence is TGCGCCAGCAGTCAACCGGACAGAAATTCACCCCTCCACTTT.

The V gene is TRBV7-8, the J gene TRBJ2-3, with 8 nucleotides matching TRBD1. The V gene end was trimmed by 5 bases and the J gene end by 5 bases; junction bases not matched to a gene: 3. Germline V gene data show CDR1 as SGHVS and CDR2 as FQNEAQ. The CDR3 loop spans 13 amino acids. The CDR3 loop reads CASSRTGQDTQYF. CDR3 sequence (DNA): TGTGCCAGCAGCAGGACAGGGCAAGATACGCAGTATTTT.

This chain uses TRBV6-4 with TRBJ2-3, with 11 positions matching TRBD2. The J segment lost 4 bases and the V segment lost 5 bases, leaving 5 bases of the junction unmatched. The CDR3 is 15 residues long. CDR1 and CDR2 from the germline V gene are MRHNA and SNTAGT. CDR3 region: CASSLAGGRPDTQYF. In DNA, the CDR3 is TGTGCCAGCAGTTTAGCGGGAGGGCGACCAGATACGCAGTATTTT.

CDR3: CASSPRKGGLTQYF. As DNA, the CDR3 is TGTGCCAGCAGCCCAAGAAAAGGGGGCCTGACCCAGTACTTC. V is TRBV28 and J is TRBJ2-5; 7 nucleotides align to TRBD1. From germline, CDR1 is MDHEN and CDR2 SYDVKM. This CDR3 has 14 residues. With 6 bases clipped from V and 7 bases from J, the junction kept 11 bases outside the gene matches.

The J gene is TRBJ2-2, the V gene TRBV18; 9 positions agree with TRBD1. After removal of 2 bases from V and 4 bases from J, the junction contained 2 bases not matched to a gene. CDR1 KGHSH and CDR2 LQKENI come from the germline V gene. The CDR3 spans 15 residues. CDR3 sequence (DNA): TGTGCCAGCTCACCAGGGACAGGGACCACCGGGGAGCTGTTTTTT. It is translated as CASSPGTGTTGELFF.

V usage is TRBV9 and J usage is TRBJ2-1, with unresolved D. From germline, CDR1 is SGDLS and CDR2 YYNGEE. The CDR3 is 13 residues long. V lost 4 bases and J lost 3, with 8 bases in between. CDR3 protein: CASSPEIYNEQFF. The DNA of the CDR3 is TGTGCCAGCAGCCCTGAGATCTACAATGAGCAGTTCTTC.

The CDR3 region has the DNA TGTGCCAGTAGTACTCAGGGAAGGCTTGACACCGGGGAGCTGTTTTTT. It translates to CASSTQGRLDTGELFF. The chain is built from TRBV19 and TRBJ2-2; D may be TRBD1 (5 bases). From germline, CDR1 is LNHDA and CDR2 SQIVND (reference sequence). V was clipped by 4 bases and J by 3 bases, with 15 bases between them. The CDR3 is 16 amino acids.

The chain recombines TRBV2 with TRBJ1-2; tentative D call: TRBD1 (6 bases). Germline V lookup: CDR1 SNHLY, CDR2 FYNNEI. Trimming stripped 1 base from V and 8 bases from J, with 14 bases between. CDR3 length: 14 amino acids. CDR3 DNA sequence: TGTGCCAGCAGTGAAGTGAGGACAGTTGTGGGCTACACCTTC. Translated, it gives CASSEVRTVVGYTF.

The rearrangement uses TRBV5-1 and TRBJ2-5; D unresolved. V gave up 0 bases and J gave up 2 bases, with 8 bases separating them. Germline-derived CDR1 and CDR2 are SGHRS and YFSETQ. This CDR3 comprises 14 residues. The CDR3 loop is CASSLALPQETQYF. In nucleotides, the CDR3 is TGCGCCAGCAGCTTGGCGCTACCTCAAGAGACCCAGTACTTC.